The 16 T cell receptor beta chains below come from one sample, sequenced in a study of Ad26.COV2.S vaccination and SARS-CoV-2 variants. Produced via immunoSEQ multiplex PCR; TCRdb's table is partial and in-frame only. The repertoire holds around 300,000 clones, with about 87% as singletons. Treatment in this sample: 15 to 20 received Ad26.COV2.S at low or high dose, single or two shots; several received placebo; per-sample allocation not given. It was on day 63 after the first vaccine or placebo injection that samples were taken. Sample: peripheral blood, taken in a trial of Ad26.COV2.S vaccine versus placebo. These receptors were obtained from a person between 18 and 65 years old who received the Ad26.COV2.S COVID-19 vaccine or a placebo.

The rearrangement joins TRBV7-6 to TRBJ2-7; weak D call: TRBD2 (6 bases). In germline, CDR1 is SGHVS, CDR2 FNYEAQ. CDR3 length equals 14 residues. The V end lost 0 bases, the J end lost 2 bases, and 8 bases lay between the germline ends. The CDR3 nucleotides are TGTGCCAGCAGCTTAGCGGAGGGCCCCTACGAGCAGTACTTC. Protein: CASSLAEGPYEQYF.

This clone was seen more than once but under ten times. The chain carries TRBV15 and TRBJ2-5; a possible D gene is TRBD2 (6 bases). CDR3 size: 14 residues. Trimming cost V 3 bases and J 3 bases, with 11 bases left between them. The germline V gene has CDR1 LNHNV and CDR2 YYDKDF (reference sequence). CDR3 nucleotide sequence: TGTGCCACCAGCAGGGGGGGAAACGAAGAGACCCAGTACTTC. This gives the protein CATSRGGNEETQYF.

The chain carries TRBV5-4 and TRBJ2-2; 9 nucleotides match TRBD1. Germline CDR1 and CDR2: SGHNT and YYREEE (reference sequence). The J segment lost 4 bases and the V segment lost 4 bases, leaving 17 bases of the junction unmatched. The length of the CDR3 is 19 residues. CDR3: CASSPRGARDRVITGELFF. The CDR3 nucleotides read TGTGCCAGCAGCCCACGGGGAGCCCGGGACAGGGTAATCACCGGGGAGCTGTTTTTT. The full variable domain, with the rest looked up from reference TRBV5-4 and TRBJ2-2, is ETGVTQSPTHLIKTRGQQVTLRCSSQSGHNTVSWYQQALGQGPQFIFQYYREEENGRGNFPPRFSGLQFPNYSSELNVNALELDDSALYLCASSPRGARDRVITGELFFGEGSRLTVL.

This rearrangement joins TRBV19 to TRBJ1-4; 7 bases align to TRBD1. The CDR3 is 16 residues long. Germline V lookup: CDR1 LNHDA, CDR2 SQIVND (reference sequence). Trimming took 3 bases from V and 1 from J; bases not matched to a gene: 5. In nucleotides, the CDR3 is TGTGCCAGTAGTATTTCGAGGGGGCGAACTAATGAAAAACTGTTTTTT. Its protein is CASSISRGRTNEKLFF.

This clone was observed a few times. The chain combines TRBV9 with TRBJ1-1; no clear D gene. V shed 0 bases and J shed 8 bases, with 17 bases lying between them. This CDR3 is built from 15 residues. Germline V gene sequence: CDR1 SGDLS, CDR2 YYNGEE. The CDR3 is CASSVGHQYGSEAFF. In DNA, the CDR3 is TGTGCCAGCAGCGTAGGACACCAATATGGGTCGGAAGCTTTCTTT.

The rearrangement joins TRBV5-1 to TRBJ2-1; D may be TRBD1 or TRBD2 (5 bases each). The V end was cut by 0 bases, the J end by 7 bases, with 11 bases between. CDR1 is SGHRS and CDR2 is YFSETQ in the germline V gene. CDR3 length: 14 amino acids. The CDR3 reads CASSLDRRRNEQFF. The CDR3 DNA reads TGCGCCAGCAGCTTGGACAGGAGGAGGAATGAGCAGTTCTTC.

The chain links TRBV5-8 to TRBJ1-2; D is uncertain. CDR1 SGHTS and CDR2 YDEGEE come from the germline V gene. This CDR3 has 13 amino acids. Trimming stripped 4 bases from V and 7 bases from J, with 14 bases between. CDR3 coding DNA: TGTGCCAGCAGCCCCCGGGCGGTGGCTGGCTACACCTTC. Its protein is CASSPRAVAGYTF.

This clone showed up just a few times. The V call is TRBV4-2, the J call TRBJ1-2; no definite D call. The CDR3 sequence is 13 residues long. V shed 0 bases and J shed 4 bases, with 6 bases lying between them. Germline CDR1 LGHNA, CDR2 YNFKEQ. CDR3 DNA sequence: TGTGCCAGCAGCCAAGACGGCGGCTATGGCTACACCTTC. This translates into CASSQDGGYGYTF.

The chain links TRBV7-9 to TRBJ2-7; no clear D. Trimming took 5 bases from V and 1 from J, leaving 9 bases between them. Germline values: CDR1 SEHNR, CDR2 FQNEAQ (reference sequence). There are 13 residues in the CDR3. The CDR3 DNA reads TGTGCCAGCAGCCTCACACAATCCTACGAGCAGTACTTC. The encoded protein is CASSLTQSYEQYF.

V usage is TRBV3-1 (or the pseudogene TRBV3-2) and J usage is TRBJ2-1, with 7 nucleotides matching TRBD2. The V gene's germline CDR1 is LGHDT and CDR2 YNNKEL (reference sequence). CDR3 size: 16 residues. J gave up 5 bases and V 2 bases, and 9 bases lay outside the gene matches. The DNA of the CDR3 is TGTGCCAGCAGCCAACAAGTGCTCGGGGGGAACAATGAGCAGTTCTTC. This sequence encodes CASSQQVLGGNNEQFF.

This chain connects TRBV18 to TRBJ1-2; the match to TRBD1 covers 8 bases. CDR3 size: 17 residues. The germline CDR1 and CDR2 sequences are KGHSH and LQKENI. The ends lost 4 bases at V and 8 bases at J; junction bases unmatched: 18. CDR3 protein: CASSLIGAGQAGGGYTF. Here the CDR3 DNA reads TGTGCCAGCTCACTGATCGGAGCGGGACAGGCCGGCGGAGGCTACACCTTC.

CDR3 sequence (DNA): TGTGCCAGCAGCCAAGTTGGGGGGGCGGCAGATACGCAGTATTTT. This encodes CASSQVGGAADTQYF. The chain is built from TRBV4-2 and TRBJ2-3, with D possibly TRBD2 on 7 matching bases. The CDR3 is 15 residues long. With 1 base removed from V and 4 bases from J, the gap between germline ends came to 12 bases. Germline V gene data show CDR1 as LGHNA and CDR2 as YNFKEQ.

The chain links TRBV6-1 to TRBJ2-1; the D gene is possibly TRBD1 (6 bases). The germline V and J ends were trimmed by 2 bases and 7 bases, with 6 bases remaining between them. The CDR3 extends over 12 amino acids. Germline V gene sequence: CDR1 MNHNS, CDR2 SASEGT. The CDR3 region is CASSEQGNEQFF. CDR3 nucleotides: TGTGCCAGCAGTGAACAGGGGAATGAGCAGTTCTTC.

The sample holds one count of this clone. This chain links TRBV18 with TRBJ2-2; 9 bases fit TRBD1. J gave up 4 bases and V 3 bases, and 0 bases lay outside the gene matches. The length of the CDR3 is 14 residues. Looked up from germline, CDR1 is KGHSH and CDR2 is LQKENI. The DNA for the CDR3 is TGTGCCAGCTCACCGGGACAGGGCACCGGGGAGCTGTTTTTT. Amino acids: CASSPGQGTGELFF.

The CDR3 sequence: CASSRSVGANTEAFF. CDR3 DNA: TGCGCCAGCAGCCGGAGTGTGGGGGCAAACACTGAAGCTTTCTTT. The J gene is TRBJ1-1, the V gene TRBV5-1; D perhaps matches TRBD1 (6 bases). This CDR3 region has 15 residues. Germline CDR1 and CDR2: SGHRS and YFSETQ. Trimming cost V 4 bases and J 2 bases, with 15 bases left between them.

The rearrangement uses TRBV10-1 and TRBJ1-1, with a weak D call TRBD1 (6 bases). CDR3 length: 11 amino acids. Germline lookup yields CDR1 WNHNN and CDR2 SYGVQD (reference sequence). V was cut by 0 bases and J by 13 bases, with 9 bases left in between. In DNA form, the CDR3 reads TGCGCCAGCAGTGAGTCGGCAGGGGTTTTCTTT. Amino acid sequence: CASSESAGVFF.